The 18 T cell receptor beta chains presented below share a single source sample, sequenced in a study of T cells in Graves' hyperthyroidism and ophthalmopathy. Amplified TCR beta CDR3 regions derived from RNA transcripts. HTBI primers drove first-round RT-PCR of the TCR CDR3. MiXCR, applied by TCRdb to the multiplex PCR reads, yields one record per CDR3 protein. There are hundreds of thousands of distinct CDR3 sequences in the sample; about a sixth occur only once, and roughly 7.4% lies in the top ten. Sequencing input: blood. These receptors were obtained from a woman aged 18-30 years with Graves' hyperthyroidism.

This clonotype occurred a few times. The chain has TRBV9 and TRBJ2-7; the match to TRBD1 covers 8 bases. Germline assignment: CDR1 SGDLS and CDR2 YYNGEE. This CDR3 contains 14 residues. Unmatched junction bases numbered 4, after V lost 3 bases and J lost 2 bases. CDR3 bases: TGTGCCAGCAGCGCGGGACAGGACCCCTACGAGCAGTACTTC. Translation gives CASSAGQDPYEQYF.

The sample holds many counts of this clonotype. The J gene is TRBJ2-7, the V gene TRBV30; D may be TRBD1 (6 bases). The V gene lost 0 bases and the J gene lost 7 bases, with 10 bases spanning the gap. Germline-derived CDR1 and CDR2 are GTSNPN and SVGIG (reference sequence). The CDR3 is 12 residues long. The CDR3 sequence is CAWSVGAWEQYF. The CDR3, as DNA: TGTGCCTGGAGTGTGGGGGCATGGGAGCAGTACTTC.

Of note for this clonotype: A much larger clonotype is one base distant, so this may be a read error. The chain joins TRBV5-1 to TRBJ2-2; TRBD1 matches 10 bases. CDR1 and CDR2 (germline): SGHRS, YFSETQ. The CDR3 consists of 14 residues. CDR3 region: CASSFQDRTGGASF. Here the CDR3 DNA reads TGCGCCAGCAGCTTTCAAGATAGGACAGGGGGAGCTTCCTTT. The full variable domain, completed using reference TRBV5-1 and TRBJ2-2, is KAGVTQTPRYLIKTRGQQVTLSCSPISGHRSVSWYQQTPGQGLQFLFEYFSETQRNKGNFPGRFSGRQFSNSRSEMNVSTLELGDSALYLCASSFQDRTGGASFGEGSRLTVL.

This clonotype was counted many times. J is TRBJ1-2 and V is TRBV4-1, with D tentatively TRBD1 (5 bases). This CDR3 contains 14 residues. CDR1 is MGHRA and CDR2 is YSYEKL in the germline V gene. Trimming took 3 bases from V and 4 from J, leaving 12 bases between them. CDR3 residues: CASSHPQRGYGYTF. CDR3 DNA: TGCGCCAGCAGCCACCCCCAAAGGGGCTATGGCTACACCTTC.

This clonotype was recorded at least ten times. The chain links TRBV29-1 to TRBJ2-5, with D possibly matching TRBD1 (6 bases). V lost 3 bases and J lost 7, with 18 bases in between. CDR1 SQVTM and CDR2 ANQGSEA come from the germline V gene. CDR3 length: 14 amino acids. The CDR3 DNA follows: TGCAGCGTTGATTCAGGCAGGGGTGCGGGGACCCAGTACTTC. This gives the protein CSVDSGRGAGTQYF.

CDR3: CASSPRTGLANTEAFF. The CDR3 region has the DNA TGTGCCAGCAGCCCCAGGACAGGGCTGGCGAACACTGAAGCTTTCTTT. V usage is TRBV14 and J usage is TRBJ1-1; 8 positions match TRBD1. CDR3 length equals 16 residues. Per the germline V gene, CDR1 is SGHDN and CDR2 is FVKESK. J was trimmed by 1 base and V by 4 bases; bases with no gene match: 8.

This rearrangement joins TRBV6-1 to TRBJ1-2, with a tentative D call TRBD1 (5 bases). Germline loops: CDR1 MNHNS, CDR2 SASEGT. Trimming stripped 7 bases from V and 3 bases from J, with 15 bases between. The CDR3 sequence is 14 residues long. CDR3 DNA sequence: TGTGCCAGCATCCCCCGTGGGGGATACTATGGCTACACCTTC. This translates into CASIPRGGYYGYTF.

This clonotype has just a few counts. The chain has TRBV19 and TRBJ1-6; D unresolved. V was clipped by 1 base and J by 7 bases, with 8 bases between them. CDR3 length: 14 amino acids. Looked up from germline, CDR1 is LNHDA and CDR2 is SQIVND (reference sequence). CDR3 region: CASSIGHLNSPLHF. The DNA of the CDR3 is TGTGCCAGTAGTATAGGGCACCTGAATTCACCCCTCCACTTT.

This clonotype was recorded at least ten times. V gene TRBV18 combines with J gene TRBJ2-7; D unresolved. Germline V gene data show CDR1 as KGHSH and CDR2 as LQKENI. Trimming cost V 1 base and J 0 bases, with 10 bases left between them. This CDR3 is built from 15 residues. CDR3 region: CASSPLAGNSYEQYF. CDR3 nucleotides: TGTGCCAGCTCACCACTGGCAGGTAACTCCTACGAGCAGTACTTC.

This clonotype was found a few times. A much larger clone lies one base from this, so it may be a read error. Given the absence of the conserved phenylalanine or tryptophan at the CDR3 end, a read error is likely. The chain employs TRBV24-1 and TRBJ2-7; a weak D match, TRBD2 (6 bases). The CDR3 is 14 amino acids. V lost 4 bases to trimming and J lost 7 bases, with 16 bases between them. Germline V gene sequence: CDR1 KGHDR, CDR2 SFDVKD. The CDR3 loop reads CATSEGGDTSEQYL. CDR3 nucleotides: TGTGCCACCAGTGAAGGCGGGGATACCTCGGAGCAGTACCTC.

V is TRBV6-1 and J is TRBJ1-2, with 9 bases that match TRBD1. CDR1 is MNHNS and CDR2 is SASEGT in the germline V gene. This CDR3 region has 14 residues. The V segment lost 5 bases and the J segment 3 bases; nucleotides outside the gene matches: 4. The CDR3 reads CASSSDRGYYGYTF. The CDR3 DNA follows: TGTGCCAGCAGTTCGGACAGGGGTTACTATGGCTACACCTTC.

This clonotype was counted ten times or more. V usage is TRBV7-3 and J usage is TRBJ2-5; 9 nucleotides align to TRBD1. The CDR3 covers 16 residues. The V gene's germline CDR1 is SGHTA and CDR2 FQGTGA. The trim removed 4 bases at V and 5 bases at J, leaving 11 bases unmatched. The CDR3 bases are TGTGCCAGCAGCTCGCACGGGACAGGGAATCGGGAGACCCAGTACTTC. Its translation is CASSSHGTGNRETQYF.

The chain uses TRBV20-1 and TRBJ1-4; no definite D call. Germline loops: CDR1 DFQATT, CDR2 SNEGSKA (reference sequence). CDR3 length: 14 amino acids. V was clipped by 3 bases and J by 6 bases, with 14 bases between them. The CDR3 DNA is TGCAGTGCTAGGAGGGCCCTCGGGGATGAAAAACTGTTTTTT. Translation gives CSARRALGDEKLFF.

Only one count was recorded for this clonotype. The rearrangement uses TRBV5-8 and TRBJ1-3; D not resolved. The CDR3 is 12 residues long. CDR1 and CDR2 (germline): SGHTS, YDEGEE. The V and J ends lost 4 bases and 11 bases respectively, with 13 bases between them. The CDR3 sequence: CASSGTGFSIYF. The CDR3 bases are TGTGCCAGCAGCGGAACCGGGTTCTCCATATATTTT.

This clonotype was detected many times. This chain links TRBV7-2 with TRBJ2-3; D ambiguous. The germline V gene encodes CDR1 SGHTA and CDR2 FQGNSA. This CDR3 has 16 amino acids. V lost 2 bases, J lost 2 bases, and 14 bases lay in between. This CDR3 is CASSLIPGSPTDTQYF. The CDR3, as DNA: TGTGCCAGCAGCTTAATTCCGGGCTCCCCCACAGATACGCAGTATTTT. Supplemented by reference TRBV7-2 and TRBJ2-3, the full variable domain reads GAGVSQSPSNKVTEKGKDVELRCDPISGHTALYWYRQSLGQGLEFLIYFQGNSAPDKSGLPSDRFSAERTGGSVSTLTIQRTQQEDSAVYLCASSLIPGSPTDTQYFGPGTRLTVL.

The gene calls are TRBV9 and TRBJ2-7, with TRBD2 matching 8 bases. The CDR3 consists of 14 residues. The V and J ends lost 3 bases and 2 bases, in that order; junction bases with no gene match: 4. CDR1 is SGDLS, CDR2 YYNGEE, per germline. This CDR3 is CASSATGGAYEQYF. CDR3 nucleotides: TGTGCCAGCAGCGCTACGGGGGGGGCCTACGAGCAGTACTTC.

This clonotype was seen many times. The J gene is TRBJ1-1, the V gene TRBV6-6; D possibly corresponds to TRBD1 (5 bases). This CDR3 has 15 amino acids. Between the trimmed V and J ends, which lost 0 bases and 4 bases, there was a span of 12 bases. Looked up from germline, CDR1 is MNHNY and CDR2 is SVGAGI (reference sequence). CDR3 nucleotides: TGTGCCAGCAGTTACTCAGGGTCAAGGGGCACTGAAGCTTTCTTT. Translation: CASSYSGSRGTEAFF.

In this sample, this clonotype turned up many times. This rearrangement joins TRBV7-9 to TRBJ2-7; D is uncertain. The CDR3 has 13 amino acids. V lost 4 bases and J 2 bases, leaving 9 bases between the germline ends. Germline CDR1 and CDR2: SEHNR and FQNEAQ (reference sequence). CDR3 amino acids: CASSWARAYEQYF. CDR3 sequence (DNA): TGTGCCAGCAGCTGGGCACGAGCCTACGAGCAGTACTTC.